This T cell receptor beta chain was observed in a study of T cells in Graves' hyperthyroidism and ophthalmopathy. With respect to this clonotype: The target antigen is unknown.

General observations from the study: Most clonotypes expanded in the thyroid (above 0.001) were also present in blood. Prediction of ophthalmopathy progression came a median approximately 6 months pre-onset. Ophthalmopathy and stable hyperthyroidism were separated by a 13 V-J model.

There were TCR beta CDR3 regions amplified from RNA transcripts. The HTBI primer set was used in a first-round RT-PCR of the TCR CDR3. One entry per CDR3 protein results from TCRdb running MiXCR on the multiplex PCR reads. The sample yields roughly 600,000 distinct CDR3 sequences, around 13% seen once. Germline V gene sequence: CDR1 SGHRS, CDR2 YFSETQ. The germline V and J ends were trimmed by 4 bases and 0 bases, with 16 bases remaining between them. CDR3 length equals 17 residues. Ophthalmopathy patients had moderate-to-severe active disease, CAS ≥3, NOSPECS ≥4, and disease duration under 3 months. V usage is TRBV5-1 and J usage is TRBJ1-4; D may be TRBD1 (5 bases). This sequence originates from a woman aged 45 to 65 with Graves' ophthalmopathy. Sequenced: blood. The DNA of the CDR3 is TGCGCCAGCAGCCCCCTGATGGGGGGACCAACTAATGAAAAACTGTTTTTT. Protein sequence: CASSPLMGGPTNEKLFF.